The clone carrying this TCR beta chain was observed once. Its cognate antigen is unknown. The data were taken from a study of cytomegalovirus exposure and HLA in healthy donors. Looking at the study overall: The roughly 130 validation repertoires used the same platform as the 600 to 750 first-cohort repertoires (as reported by a later analysis). Regarding the study as a whole: TCR sequences were mostly rare, though some public TCRs occurred in many donors. Altogether, 150 to 200 TCR beta chains were recorded as cytomegalovirus-associated.

Clones were sequenced by immunoSEQ multiplex PCR, and TCRdb holds only the in-frame ones, with some missing. Altogether about 330,000 clones are present, roughly 87% being singletons, with the ten largest covering approximately 1.1%. The donors were part of the validation cohort, which consisted of over a hundred subjects and was separate from the first cohort of 666 subjects. The sequencing sample was made of PBMCs. The TCR comes from a woman aged 30 to 39 in good health and CMV-seropositive.

CDR3 bases: TGTGCCAGCAGTATACGTCCACTGGGGGCCGGGGAGCTGTTTTTT. Protein sequence: CASSIRPLGAGELFF. The chain combines TRBV6-1 with TRBJ2-2; D possibly matches TRBD1 or TRBD2 (5 bases each). The CDR3 has 15 residues. Trimming removed 5 bases at V and 6 bases at J, with 16 bases between. Germline V gives CDR1 MNHNS, CDR2 SASEGT.